A selection of T cell receptor beta chains follows, all from one sample in a study of cytomegalovirus exposure and HLA in healthy donors. Repertoires were generated with immunoSEQ multiplex PCR, while TCRdb's copy carries only in-frame clones and drops some. The sample consists of 150,000 to 200,000 clones, 70% to 90% of them appearing once. Sample: PBMCs. The origin of the receptors is a man aged 25-45 years in good health and CMV-seropositive. Both conserved end residues are part of each CDR3. The D gene is left open where the match is weak. The size of a clone is reported for some rows only, either as once, few or many, or as a class for expanded clones.

16	TRBV18	TRBD1	-	TRBJ1-2	TGTGCCAGCTCACCATCAAGTGCAGGGGGCGGTTATGGCTACACCTTC	CASSPSSAGGGYGYTF
14	TRBV5-1	-	-	TRBJ2-5	TGCGCCAGCAGCTTGGTCGAGGGGGGGGAGACCCAGTACTTC	CASSLVEGGETQYF
14	TRBV11-2	TRBD1	-	TRBJ2-3	TGTGCCAGCAGTCTAGGGACAGGCTTAGATACGCAGTATTTT	CASSLGTGLDTQYF
15	TRBV4-1	-	-	TRBJ2-5	TGCGCCAGCAGCCCAACCAGACTAGTACAAGAGACCCAGTACTTC	CASSPTRLVQETQYF
15	TRBV18	-	-	TRBJ2-3	TGTGCCAGCTCACGGAATAGCGGCAGCACAGATACGCAGTATTTT	CASSRNSGSTDTQYF
10	TRBV20-1	-	-	TRBJ2-5	TGCAGTGCTAGCCAGGAGACCCAGTACTTC	CSASQETQYF
15	TRBV15	-	-	TRBJ2-7	TGTGCCACCAGCAGAGGGGGGCAGGGAATAGGGGAGCAGTACTTC	CATSRGGQGIGEQYF
15	TRBV25-1	TRBD2	-	TRBJ2-7	TGTGCCAGCAGTGTACTAGCGGGAGACGTACGGGAGCAGTACTTC	CASSVLAGDVREQYF
18	TRBV4-3	TRBD2	-	TRBJ2-2	TGCGCCAGCAGCCAAGATCTCCGGGGACTAGTTTTCCCCGGGGAGCTGTTTTTT	CASSQDLRGLVFPGELFF
13	TRBV11-2	-	-	TRBJ1-1	TGTGCCAGCAGCTTAGGTGGGGCTTCTGAAGCTTTCTTT	CASSLGGASEAFF
13	TRBV6-1	-	-	TRBJ2-7	TGTGCCAGCAGTTTCGGGGATTACTACGAGCAGTACTTC	CASSFGDYYEQYF
15	TRBV9	TRBD2	-	TRBJ2-1	TGTGCCAGCAGCGCTCTCGGGACTACAGGCAATGAGCAGTTCTTC	CASSALGTTGNEQFF
15	TRBV6-4	TRBD1	-	TRBJ1-1	TGTGCCAGCAGGGACAGGGCGGGGAGAAACACTGAAGCTTTCTTT	CASRDRAGRNTEAFF
12	TRBV2	-	-	TRBJ1-1	TGTGCCAGGAAGACAGCCAACACTGAAGCTTTCTTT	CARKTANTEAFF
16	TRBV7-9	TRBD1	-	TRBJ1-2	TGTTCCAGCAGCTCCTGGGCAGGGGGCAAGAGCTATGGCTACACCTTC	CSSSSWAGGKSYGYTF
14	TRBV18	TRBD1	-	TRBJ1-1	TGTGCCAGCTCACCCGGGACAGGGAGGGCTGAAGCTTTCTTT	CASSPGTGRAEAFF
14	TRBV13	-	-	TRBJ1-4	TGTGCCAGCAGCTTGAGGGGGGGCGCGGAAAAACTGTTTTTT	CASSLRGGAEKLFF
13	TRBV2	-	-	TRBJ1-5	TGTGCCACCAAGGACACTTTAAATCAGCCCCAGCATTTT	CATKDTLNQPQHF
15	TRBV19	-	few	TRBJ1-5	TGTGCCAGTAGTTCCTCCAGGGAGGTGAGGCAGCCCCAGCATTTT	CASSSSREVRQPQHF
13	TRBV6-5	-	-	TRBJ2-3	TGTGCCAGCTCCCTAGTGAGCACAGATACGCAGTATTTT	CASSLVSTDTQYF
13	TRBV29-1	TRBD2	-	TRBJ2-7	TGCAGCGTTGAAGATTTACGGGGGGGAGAGCAGTACTTC	CSVEDLRGGEQYF
16	TRBV7-2	TRBD2	-	TRBJ2-3	TGTGCCAGCAGCTTCAGGACTAGCGGGAGCACAGATACGCAGTATTTT	CASSFRTSGSTDTQYF
14	TRBV27	-	-	TRBJ2-5	TGTGCCAGCAGTTTAGCATGGGGCACCGGGACCCAGTACTTC	CASSLAWGTGTQYF
13	TRBV19	-	-	TRBJ1-5	TGTGCCAGTAGTATTCGGGGCAATCAGCCCCAGCATTTT	CASSIRGNQPQHF
16	TRBV7-2	-	-	TRBJ2-1	TGTGCCAGCAGCACCCCAAGAGGGGGTTCGGGAAATGAGCAGTTCTTC	CASSTPRGGSGNEQFF
15	TRBV7-2	-	-	TRBJ1-1	TGTGCCAGCAGCTTAGGGGCGGGAGCCGCGGCTCAAGCTTTCTTT	CASSLGAGAAAQAFF
15	TRBV15	TRBD2	-	TRBJ2-1	TGTGCCACCAGCAGAGTGGCGGGAGCTTACAATGAGCAGTTCTTC	CATSRVAGAYNEQFF
14	TRBV18	TRBD1	-	TRBJ1-3	TGTGCCAGCTCACCCCGACAGGGGGGAAACACCATATATTTT	CASSPRQGGNTIYF
15	TRBV7-6	TRBD2	-	TRBJ2-7	TGTGCCAGCAGCTTAGCCCTTAGCGGGGGGTACGAGCAGTACTTC	CASSLALSGGYEQYF
16	TRBV7-9	TRBD1	-	TRBJ2-4	TGTGCCAGCAGCTTAGGGACAGGGCCGAGGAAAAACATTCAGTACTTC	CASSLGTGPRKNIQYF
13	TRBV7-9	-	-	TRBJ2-7	TGTTCCAGCAGCTTTCTACAGTCCTACGAGCAGTACTTC	CSSSFLQSYEQYF
12	TRBV7-9	TRBD1	-	TRBJ2-7	TGTGCCAGCAGCTTAGGGACAGGGGAATGGTACTTC	CASSLGTGEWYF
14	TRBV15	TRBD1	-	TRBJ1-2	TGTGCCACCAGCAGGGACAGGGGGAACTATGGCTACACCTTC	CATSRDRGNYGYTF
17	TRBV19	-	-	TRBJ1-3	TGTGCCAGTAGTAAAAATGCGGTTACCAACTCTGGAAACACCATATATTTT	CASSKNAVTNSGNTIYF
16	TRBV7-9	-	-	TRBJ2-5	TGTGCCAGCAGCCCTCCCGGGGGACAGCACCAAGAGACCCAGTACTTC	CASSPPGGQHQETQYF
14	TRBV14	-	-	TRBJ2-5	TGTGCCAGCAGCCGCAGGGCGCCGGGTGGGACCCAGTACTTC	CASSRRAPGGTQYF
12	TRBV7-9	TRBD1	-	TRBJ2-7	TGTGCCAGCGGGGCCCAGGGGGTTGTGCAGTACTTC	CASGAQGVVQYF
16	TRBV10-3	TRBD1	-	TRBJ1-5	TGTGCCATCAGTGACCACAGGGGAGGCAGCAATCAGCCCCAGCATTTT	CAISDHRGGSNQPQHF
17	TRBV27	TRBD2	-	TRBJ2-2	TGTGCCAGCAGTCCCGGATGGACTAGCGGGAGATCCGGGGAGCTGTTTTTT	CASSPGWTSGRSGELFF
11	TRBV19	-	-	TRBJ2-3	TGTGCCAGTAGTATCCTAGATACGCAGTATTTT	CASSILDTQYF
12	TRBV7-2	TRBD1	once	TRBJ1-2	TGTGCCAGCAGCATGGACAGGAATGGCTACACCTTC	CASSMDRNGYTF